These 3 T cell receptor beta chains were all obtained from the same sample, sequenced in a study of OX40 agonist ivuxolimab in advanced cancers. Library preparation was by the immunoSEQ multiplex PCR assay. The table was pulled from immuneACCESS by TCRdb, which kept in-frame rearrangements only. Such tables lose some clones; where checked, under half of the loss comes from unresolved V genes, and the rest has no known cause. Here the sample has 70,000 to 75,000 clones; around four fifths occur a single time. Almost 6% of the sample is held by the ten biggest clonotypes. Sequencing was performed on CD4+ or CD8+ T cells sorted from blood, taken in a trial of the OX40 agonist ivuxolimab. These receptor sequences come from an adult with an advanced solid tumor such as melanoma, head and neck, liver or kidney cancer.

The genes are TRBV5-4 and TRBJ2-7; TRBD2 might be the D (5 bases). Germline CDR1 reads SGHNT; CDR2 reads YYREEE (reference sequence). This CDR3 has 14 residues. V was shortened by 0 bases and J by 3 bases, with 10 bases between the two germline ends. The chain's CDR3 is CASSLAGGVYEQYF. CDR3 coding DNA: TGTGCCAGCAGCTTGGCCGGAGGAGTCTACGAGCAGTACTTC.

This clone appeared many times. J is TRBJ1-1 and V is TRBV15; the D is unclear. Trimming pared 0 bases from V and 3 bases from J, leaving 8 bases between. Germline CDR1 LNHNV, CDR2 YYDKDF (reference sequence). The CDR3 consists of 14 residues. CDR3 sequence reads: CATSRDAADTEAFF. CDR3 bases: TGTGCCACCAGCAGAGATGCCGCGGACACTGAAGCTTTCTTT. The complete variable domain, with remaining parts taken from reference TRBV15 and TRBJ1-1, reads DAMVIQNPRYQVTQFGKPVTLSCSQTLNHNVMYWYQQKSSQAPKLLFHYYDKDFNNEADTPDNFQSRRPNTSFCFLDIRSPGLGDTAMYLCATSRDAADTEAFFGQGTRLTVV.

This chain connects TRBV19 to TRBJ2-2, with TRBD2 matching 7 bases. Germline CDR1 LNHDA, CDR2 SQIVND (reference sequence). CDR3 length: 15 residues. The junction had 10 bases not matched to a gene; V was cut back by 8 bases and J by 4 bases. CDR3 residues: CASVLGGMLTGELFF. DNA of the CDR3: TGTGCCAGTGTTCTGGGGGGGATGCTCACCGGGGAGCTGTTTTTT.